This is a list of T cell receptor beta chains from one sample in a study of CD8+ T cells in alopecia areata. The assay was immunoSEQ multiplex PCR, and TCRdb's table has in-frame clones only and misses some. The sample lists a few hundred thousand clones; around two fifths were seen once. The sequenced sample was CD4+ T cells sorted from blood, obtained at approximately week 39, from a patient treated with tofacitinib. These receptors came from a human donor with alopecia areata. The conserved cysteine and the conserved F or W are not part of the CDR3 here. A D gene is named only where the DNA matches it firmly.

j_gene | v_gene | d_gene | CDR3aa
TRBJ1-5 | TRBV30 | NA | AWSRRGSQPQH
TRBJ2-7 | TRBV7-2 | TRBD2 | ASRHTSGSVPYEQY
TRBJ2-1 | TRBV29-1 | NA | SAAGGTSSYNEQF
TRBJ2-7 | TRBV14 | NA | ASSGLGLLYEQY
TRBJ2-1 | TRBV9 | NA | ASSVGVDNEQF
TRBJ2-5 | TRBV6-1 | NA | AIRGETQY
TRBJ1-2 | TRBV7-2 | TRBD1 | ASSLRDSYYGYT
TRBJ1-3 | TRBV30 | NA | AWGLRRHSGNTIY
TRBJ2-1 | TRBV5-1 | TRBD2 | ASSPQAGGRNNEQF
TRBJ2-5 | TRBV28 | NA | ASSTEWTQY
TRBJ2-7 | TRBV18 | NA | ASSPRGRTYEQY
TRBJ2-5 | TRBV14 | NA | ASSQLEVRETQY
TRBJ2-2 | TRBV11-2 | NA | ASSLGQNTGELF
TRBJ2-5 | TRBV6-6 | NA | AKETQY
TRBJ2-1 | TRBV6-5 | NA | ASSYGVGQF
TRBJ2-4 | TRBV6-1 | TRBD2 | ASSGTSGSWGRTKNIQY
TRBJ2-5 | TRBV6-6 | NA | ASSFTTAQETQY
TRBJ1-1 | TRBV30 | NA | AWGPRGTEAF
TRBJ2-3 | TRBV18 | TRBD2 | ASSPARGGAGDTQY
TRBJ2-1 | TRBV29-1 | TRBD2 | SAEGTSGTDEQF
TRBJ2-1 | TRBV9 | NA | ASSPWTASYNNEQF
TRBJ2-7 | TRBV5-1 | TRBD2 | ASSRTSGYEQY
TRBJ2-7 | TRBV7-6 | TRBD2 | ASSLGGGGTYEQY
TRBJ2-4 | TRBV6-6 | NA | ASTTGVGKNIQY
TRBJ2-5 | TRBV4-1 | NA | ASSQGVGSAQETQY
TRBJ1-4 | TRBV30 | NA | AWSSGSSNEKLF
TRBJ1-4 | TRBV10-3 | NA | AISAGRNEKLF
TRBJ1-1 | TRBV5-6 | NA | ASSLGISGKAF
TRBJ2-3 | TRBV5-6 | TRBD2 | ASSSSGTSRTDTQY
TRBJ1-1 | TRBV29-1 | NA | SVGNTEAF
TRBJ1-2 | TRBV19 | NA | ASTTGSSLANYGYT
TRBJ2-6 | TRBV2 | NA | ASTVSYSTGANVLT
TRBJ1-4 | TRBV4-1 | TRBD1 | ASSQEGTGYNEKLF
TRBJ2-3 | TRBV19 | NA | ASAKRQSDTQY
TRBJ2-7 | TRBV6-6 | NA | ASSTDSPYEQY
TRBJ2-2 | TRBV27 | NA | ASSSQGSVMNTGELF
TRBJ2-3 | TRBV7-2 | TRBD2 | ASSFRGSGTDTQY
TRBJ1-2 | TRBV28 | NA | ASTPGSVSYGYT
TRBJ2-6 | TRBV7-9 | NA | ASSLVRGGPGVGANVLT
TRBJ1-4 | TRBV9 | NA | ASSARTGQDYEKLF
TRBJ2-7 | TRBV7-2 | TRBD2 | ASSSVAGGPGAEQY
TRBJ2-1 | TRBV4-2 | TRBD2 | ASSQDLTSGSLYEQF
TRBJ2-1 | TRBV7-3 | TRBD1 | ASSQIGTGVLNEQF
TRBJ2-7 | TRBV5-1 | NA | ASSSLGSEQY
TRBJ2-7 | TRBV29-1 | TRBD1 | NVEGTGLYEQY
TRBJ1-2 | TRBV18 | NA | ASSVDRNYGYT
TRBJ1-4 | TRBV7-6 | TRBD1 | ASSRDGDSGEKLF
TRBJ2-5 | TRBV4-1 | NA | ASSQPPAETQY
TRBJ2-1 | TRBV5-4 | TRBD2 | ASSLPSSGITSNNEQF
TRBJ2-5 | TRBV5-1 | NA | ASSLGQKETQY
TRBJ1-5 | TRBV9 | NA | ASSLSPNQPQH
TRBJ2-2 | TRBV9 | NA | ASSVVRLANTGELF
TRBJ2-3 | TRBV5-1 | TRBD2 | ASSSPSGRARDTQY
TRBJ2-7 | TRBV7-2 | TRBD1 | ASRPTGALKQY
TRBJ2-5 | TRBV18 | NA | ASSPRRVQETQY